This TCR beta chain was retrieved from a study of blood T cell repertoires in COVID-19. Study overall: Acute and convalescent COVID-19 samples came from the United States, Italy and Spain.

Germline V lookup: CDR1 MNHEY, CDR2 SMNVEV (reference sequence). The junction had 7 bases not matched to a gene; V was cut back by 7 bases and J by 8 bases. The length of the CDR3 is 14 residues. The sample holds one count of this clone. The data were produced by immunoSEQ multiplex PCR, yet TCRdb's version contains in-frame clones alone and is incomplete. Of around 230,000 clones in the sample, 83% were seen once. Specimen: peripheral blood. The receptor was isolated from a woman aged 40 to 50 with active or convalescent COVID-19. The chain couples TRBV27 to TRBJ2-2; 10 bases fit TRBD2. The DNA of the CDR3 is TGTGCCAGCAAAGAGCGGGGGGGCTTTGGGGAGCTGTTTTTT. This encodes CASKERGGFGELFF.